Listed below are T cell receptor beta chains from one sample, sequenced in a study of cytomegalovirus exposure and HLA in healthy donors. Profiling relied on immunoSEQ multiplex PCR, and the TCRdb table lists in-frame clones only, not all of them. The sample holds fewer than 200,000 clones, over 60% seen once. Sequencing was carried out using PBMCs. These receptors were collected from a girl between 10 and 17 years old in good health and CMV-seronegative. CDR3s leave out the opening cysteine and the closing phenylalanine or tryptophan.

TRBV19	TRBJ2-7	ASSFTSLGGGTSAEQY
TRBV7-3	TRBJ1-1	ASSSGLQGAEAF
TRBV27	TRBJ2-7	ATSPGNSYEQY
TRBV6-6	TRBJ2-7	ASSRTTGGDSYEQY
TRBV18	TRBJ2-4	ASSPPGTGKNIQY
TRBV29-1	TRBJ2-5	SAGASGQTQY
TRBV7-8	TRBJ2-1	ASSSQISGVTWGEQF
TRBV18	TRBJ1-3	ASSPRSDGNTIY
TRBV4-1	TRBJ2-2	ASSQDPPGVTSTGELF
TRBV4-1	TRBJ1-6	ASSQEGDRRSSPLH
TRBV7-9	TRBJ1-3	ASSFEAGNTIY
TRBV6-5	TRBJ1-5	ASSSTRGWQPQH
TRBV4-1	TRBJ2-1	ASSQGLAGGPTDEQF
TRBV5-4	TRBJ2-5	ASSSPAGAETQY
TRBV6-1	TRBJ1-5	ASSESKGYQPQH
TRBV15	TRBJ1-3	ATSTPFGAGPGSGNTIY
TRBV20-1	TRBJ2-1	SARGSEQF
TRBV5-5	TRBJ2-7	ASSLLDLRGEQY
TRBV6-1	TRBJ1-5	ASSEGNTGNQPQH
TRBV29-1	TRBJ1-2	SVDLFPYGYT
TRBV19	TRBJ1-2	ASSTRQLNYGYT
TRBV7-9	TRBJ2-2	ASSLAQGRGTGELF
TRBV4-2	TRBJ1-1	ASSQDLAPTIGNTEAF
TRBV2	TRBJ1-6	ASSVTGTGNRVSPLH
TRBV5-1	TRBJ1-1	ASSLVGTTTEAF
TRBV6-5	TRBJ2-7	ASSYSTAVTYEQY
TRBV27	TRBJ1-4	ASSLGQGIEKLF
TRBV14	TRBJ2-5	ASSLTGQGGDYYRETQY
TRBV29-1	TRBJ2-2	SVEVMRTGNTGELF
TRBV13	TRBJ2-5	ASSSGRYQETQY
TRBV5-1	TRBJ1-2	ASSFSDREVYGYT
TRBV7-8	TRBJ1-1	ASSSLTGRMMEAF
TRBV28	TRBJ2-7	ASSLGSVLGREQY
TRBV2	TRBJ1-5	ASSEDVRNSNQPQH
TRBV11-2	TRBJ2-2	ASSLGRGGELF
TRBV14	TRBJ2-2	ASKSQGIIGELF
TRBV5-6	TRBJ2-3	ASTGGAGVTDTQY
TRBV9	TRBJ1-4	ASSATGGLNEKLF
TRBV6-6	TRBJ1-1	ASSIQGAVPEAF
TRBV14	TRBJ2-5	ASSQGVAGGQY
TRBV4-1	TRBJ1-2	ASSQVGGFGNT
TRBV5-4	TRBJ2-7	ASSRTGAYEQY
TRBV20-1	TRBJ2-3	SALYSDTQY
TRBV10-2	TRBJ1-5	ASSESLGAQH
TRBV18	TRBJ1-5	ASSPPMATQPHQPQH
TRBV20-1	TRBJ1-4	SANAEKLF
TRBV6-5	TRBJ2-1	ASSSSGVGEQF
TRBV4-2	TRBJ2-6	ASSQDSRASGANVLT
TRBV7-9	TRBJ1-1	ASSLDPSGATEAF
TRBV4-2	TRBJ1-5	ASSREDRGQPQH